The 10 T cell receptor beta chains presented below share a single source sample, sequenced in a study of glioma-infiltrating T cells after dendritic cell vaccination. Some clones are missing from TCRdb's copy, which holds only in-frame ones; the method was immunoSEQ multiplex PCR. This table holds some 30,000 clones, roughly 90% found once. Sample: blood, taken before dendritic cell vaccination. These TCRs come from a human donor with glioblastoma.

V usage is TRBV27 and J usage is TRBJ2-5, with 7 bases that match TRBD1. The CDR3 is 14 residues long. Germline values: CDR1 MNHEY, CDR2 SMNVEV (reference sequence). J lost 2 bases, V lost 4 bases, and 4 bases had no gene match. The CDR3 is CASSSNRGQETQYF. In DNA, the CDR3 is TGTGCCAGCAGTTCAAACAGGGGTCAAGAGACCCAGTACTTC.

This chain links TRBV6-1 with TRBJ2-7; D is possibly TRBD1 (5 bases). Germline values: CDR1 MNHNS, CDR2 SASEGT. The CDR3 sequence is 16 residues long. Deletions cut 3 bases from V and 6 bases from J, with 21 bases between. The CDR3 DNA reads as TGTGCCAGCAGTGAGGTATTTCGCACAGGATATACCGAGCAGTACTTC. It specifies CASSEVFRTGYTEQYF.

CDR3 nucleotide sequence: TGTGCCACCAGCAGAGATTCGGGAATACAAGAGACCCAGTACTTC. It specifies CATSRDSGIQETQYF. The chain is built from TRBV15 and TRBJ2-5; tentative D call: TRBD2 (5 bases). Germline V CDR1 and CDR2: LNHNV, YYDKDF (reference sequence). V lost 0 bases, J lost 2 bases, and 10 bases lay in between. CDR3 size: 15 residues.

The V and J genes are TRBV11-2 and TRBJ1-1, with TRBD1 matching over 7 bases. CDR3 size: 16 residues. Germline V gives CDR1 SGHAT, CDR2 FQNNGV. V lost 3 bases and J lost 3; bases outside the gene matches: 10. The CDR3 DNA reads TGTGCCAGCAGCTTGGGCAGGGGGAATCGGGACACTGAAGCTTTCTTT. Its protein product is CASSLGRGNRDTEAFF.

This chain joins TRBV11-2 and TRBJ1-5; 7 bases map to TRBD1. CDR3 length: 14 residues. Losses at the gene ends were 5 bases for V and 7 bases for J; bases not matched to a gene: 8. CDR1 is SGHAT and CDR2 is FQNNGV in the germline V gene. CDR3 residues: CASSTTGVSQPQHF. As DNA, the CDR3 is TGTGCCAGCAGCACAACAGGGGTTTCCCAGCCCCAGCATTTT. The whole variable domain, filled in from reference TRBV11-2 and TRBJ1-5, reads EAGVAQSPRYKIIEKRQSVAFWCNPISGHATLYWYQQILGQGPKLLIQFQNNGVVDDSQLPKDRFSAERLKGVDSTLKIQPAKLEDSAVYLCASSTTGVSQPQHFGDGTRLSIL.

This clone was counted once. The chain has TRBV19 and TRBJ2-7; TRBD2 aligns across 12 bases. V was clipped by 10 bases and J by 3 bases; unmatched bases: 7. The CDR3 covers 14 residues. Germline V gene data show CDR1 as LNHDA and CDR2 as SQIVND (reference sequence). This CDR3 reads CATRLAGDIYEQYF. CDR3 bases: TGTGCCACTAGACTAGCGGGGGACATCTACGAGCAGTACTTC.

The chain joins TRBV7-2 to TRBJ1-2; 11 bases agree with TRBD1. The CDR3 is 13 residues long. Germline trimming cut 6 bases from V and 3 bases from J; bases unmatched to any gene: 0. Germline CDR1 reads SGHTA; CDR2 reads FQGNSA. Here the CDR3 DNA reads TGTGCCAGCAGGGGACAGGGGGACTATGGCTACACCTTC. It codes for CASRGQGDYGYTF.

V usage is TRBV19 and J usage is TRBJ1-3, with 7 bases that match TRBD1. Germline CDR1 reads LNHDA; CDR2 reads SQIVND (reference sequence). The CDR3 contains 15 residues. Germline trimming cut 6 bases from V and 4 bases from J; bases unmatched to any gene: 9. CDR3 DNA: TGTGCCAGTAGCGACACAGGGGCGGAGGGAAACACCATATATTTT. Protein product: CASSDTGAEGNTIYF.

The chain couples TRBV18 to TRBJ1-3, with D uncertain. The CDR3 sequence is 15 residues long. Germline CDR1 and CDR2: KGHSH and LQKENI. Deletions cut 1 base from V and 2 bases from J, with 9 bases between. The DNA of the CDR3 is TGTGCCAGCTCACCACAACAGAGCCCTGGAAACACCATATATTTT. Its protein product is CASSPQQSPGNTIYF.

The chain employs TRBV7-9 and TRBJ2-7, with 9 bases identical to TRBD1. The CDR3 runs to 14 residues. Germline V lookup: CDR1 SEHNR, CDR2 FQNEAQ (reference sequence). Losses at the gene ends were 7 bases for V and 5 bases for J; bases not matched to a gene: 9. In nucleotides, the CDR3 is TGTGCCAGCACCTCCGGGACAGGGCGGAACGAGCAGTACTTC. Residues: CASTSGTGRNEQYF.